The 13 T cell receptor beta chains presented below share a single source sample, sequenced in a study of OX40 agonist ivuxolimab in advanced cancers. Measured with immunoSEQ multiplex PCR; TCRdb has only the in-frame clones, and not every one. The repertoire holds under 65,000 clones, with 80% to 90% as singletons. The source was CD4+ or CD8+ T cells sorted from blood, collected in a trial of the OX40 agonist ivuxolimab. The receptors were gathered from an adult with an advanced solid tumor such as melanoma, head and neck, liver or kidney cancer.

This chain uses TRBV28 with TRBJ1-1; D not resolved. The CDR3 covers 14 residues. Germline loops: CDR1 MDHEN, CDR2 SYDVKM. Between the trimmed V and J ends, which lost 6 bases and 7 bases, there was a span of 18 bases. In DNA, the CDR3 is TGTGCCAGCAGCCCTACAAGGGATGTAAGTGAAGCTTTCTTT. Translating gives CASSPTRDVSEAFF. Variable domain in full (rest from reference TRBV28 and TRBJ1-1): DVKVTQSSRYLVKRTGEKVFLECVQDMDHENMFWYRQDPGLGLRLIYFSYDVKMKEKGDIPEGYSVSREKKERFSLILESASTNQTSMYLCASSPTRDVSEAFFGQGTRLTVV.

The chain couples TRBV7-8 to TRBJ2-7; 7 positions agree with TRBD2. V lost 4 bases to trimming and J lost 0 bases; unmatched junction nucleotides: 6. The CDR3 extends over 15 amino acids. Germline lookup yields CDR1 SGHVS and CDR2 FQNEAQ. The CDR3: CASSWGQRGSYEQYV. DNA of the CDR3: TGTGCCAGCAGCTGGGGTCAGCGGGGCTCCTACGAGCAGTACGTC.

The CDR3 reads CASSLDRSVTKETQYF. CDR3 coding DNA: TGTGCCAGCAGCTTAGATCGGTCGGTGACGAAAGAGACCCAGTACTTC. This rearrangement joins TRBV7-9 to TRBJ2-5, with D hard to call. The CDR3 contains 16 residues. Germline CDR1 is SEHNR and CDR2 is FQNEAQ (reference sequence). The V end lost 1 base, the J end lost 3 bases, and 15 bases lay between the germline ends.

The chain couples TRBV19 to TRBJ1-2; D unresolved. Trimming pared 6 bases from V and 4 bases from J, leaving 15 bases between. Germline V gene data show CDR1 as LNHDA and CDR2 as SQIVND (reference sequence). The CDR3 runs to 14 residues. The CDR3 spells CASSFGESFYGYTF. The CDR3 DNA is TGTGCCAGTAGCTTCGGGGAGTCCTTCTATGGCTACACCTTC.

The chain is built from TRBV19 and TRBJ2-5, with D uncertain. CDR1 LNHDA and CDR2 SQIVND come from the germline V gene (reference sequence). Trimming cost V 4 bases and J 3 bases, with 15 bases left between them. The CDR3 is 15 residues long. The CDR3 here is CASSNGRQEKETQYF. DNA for the CDR3: TGTGCCAGTAGTAATGGGCGTCAGGAAAAAGAGACCCAGTACTTC.

This sequence joins TRBV28 and TRBJ1-2; no clear D gene. Germline values: CDR1 MDHEN, CDR2 SYDVKM. This CDR3 has 14 amino acids. V lost 3 bases and J 3 bases, leaving 11 bases between the germline ends. CDR3 sequence (DNA): TGTGCCAGCAGTTTGGAAGTTGGTCACTATGGCTACACCTTC. Protein: CASSLEVGHYGYTF.

The rearrangement joins TRBV7-8 to TRBJ2-2, with 10 bases identical to TRBD2. Losses at the gene ends were 6 bases for V and 5 bases for J; bases not matched to a gene: 6. Germline-derived CDR1 and CDR2 are SGHVS and FQNEAQ. This CDR3 is built from 15 residues. The CDR3 protein is CASRRTSGPTGELFF. The CDR3 bases are TGTGCCAGCAGAAGGACTAGCGGACCAACCGGGGAGCTGTTTTTT.

This clone was seen just once. This chain joins TRBV6-5 and TRBJ1-1; a possible D gene is TRBD1 (6 bases). V lost 6 bases to trimming and J lost 0 bases, with 14 bases between them. Looked up from germline, CDR1 is MNHEY and CDR2 is SVGAGI. The CDR3 sequence is 15 residues long. CDR3 sequence: CASRPTTGMNTEAFF. The CDR3 nucleotides read TGTGCCAGCAGACCAACGACAGGAATGAACACTGAAGCTTTCTTT.

CDR3 residues: CASRGIEEQYF. Written as DNA, the CDR3 is TGTGCCAGCAGGGGCATTGAGGAGCAGTATTTT. The V and J genes are TRBV6-5 and TRBJ2-3, with D unresolved. The germline V and J ends were trimmed by 6 bases and 11 bases, with 12 bases remaining between them. The CDR3 loop spans 11 amino acids. CDR1 is MNHEY and CDR2 is SVGAGI in the germline V gene.

This chain links TRBV5-1 with TRBJ2-7; 8 nucleotides line up with TRBD2. The CDR3 spans 19 residues. V shed 2 bases and J 0 bases; nucleotides not matched to a gene: 16. The V gene's germline CDR1 is SGHRS and CDR2 YFSETQ. CDR3 DNA sequence: TGCGCCAGCAGCTTCGGGGGGTTAATAAGCGGGACTAGCTCCTACGAGCAGTACTTC. Translation gives CASSFGGLISGTSSYEQYF.

The sample holds a few counts of this clone. The V call is TRBV27, the J call TRBJ2-3; TRBD2 agrees at 13 bases. There are 15 residues in the CDR3. V lost 6 bases and J lost 4; bases outside the gene matches: 4. Germline V gene sequence: CDR1 MNHEY, CDR2 SMNVEV (reference sequence). The CDR3 is CASRPGLAGSDTQYF. The CDR3 region has the DNA TGTGCCAGCAGACCGGGACTAGCGGGATCAGATACGCAGTATTTT.

V is TRBV19 and J is TRBJ1-1; D may be TRBD1 (5 bases). Germline CDR1 is LNHDA and CDR2 is SQIVND (reference sequence). The CDR3 is made up of 13 amino acids. With 3 bases removed from V and 8 bases from J, the gap between germline ends came to 13 bases. The CDR3 nucleotides are TGTGCCAGTAGTATTCTAGGGGAGAAAGAAGCTTTCTTT. Its protein is CASSILGEKEAFF.

V usage is TRBV2 and J usage is TRBJ1-5, with a tentative D call TRBD1 (5 bases). Germline CDR1 and CDR2: SNHLY and FYNNEI. This CDR3 contains 16 residues. Trimming left V 2 bases short and J 2 bases short, with 13 bases between. The CDR3 DNA reads as TGTGCCAGCAGTGAATCTGGGGCCTGGGGCAATCAGCCCCAGCATTTT. The encoded protein is CASSESGAWGNQPQHF.